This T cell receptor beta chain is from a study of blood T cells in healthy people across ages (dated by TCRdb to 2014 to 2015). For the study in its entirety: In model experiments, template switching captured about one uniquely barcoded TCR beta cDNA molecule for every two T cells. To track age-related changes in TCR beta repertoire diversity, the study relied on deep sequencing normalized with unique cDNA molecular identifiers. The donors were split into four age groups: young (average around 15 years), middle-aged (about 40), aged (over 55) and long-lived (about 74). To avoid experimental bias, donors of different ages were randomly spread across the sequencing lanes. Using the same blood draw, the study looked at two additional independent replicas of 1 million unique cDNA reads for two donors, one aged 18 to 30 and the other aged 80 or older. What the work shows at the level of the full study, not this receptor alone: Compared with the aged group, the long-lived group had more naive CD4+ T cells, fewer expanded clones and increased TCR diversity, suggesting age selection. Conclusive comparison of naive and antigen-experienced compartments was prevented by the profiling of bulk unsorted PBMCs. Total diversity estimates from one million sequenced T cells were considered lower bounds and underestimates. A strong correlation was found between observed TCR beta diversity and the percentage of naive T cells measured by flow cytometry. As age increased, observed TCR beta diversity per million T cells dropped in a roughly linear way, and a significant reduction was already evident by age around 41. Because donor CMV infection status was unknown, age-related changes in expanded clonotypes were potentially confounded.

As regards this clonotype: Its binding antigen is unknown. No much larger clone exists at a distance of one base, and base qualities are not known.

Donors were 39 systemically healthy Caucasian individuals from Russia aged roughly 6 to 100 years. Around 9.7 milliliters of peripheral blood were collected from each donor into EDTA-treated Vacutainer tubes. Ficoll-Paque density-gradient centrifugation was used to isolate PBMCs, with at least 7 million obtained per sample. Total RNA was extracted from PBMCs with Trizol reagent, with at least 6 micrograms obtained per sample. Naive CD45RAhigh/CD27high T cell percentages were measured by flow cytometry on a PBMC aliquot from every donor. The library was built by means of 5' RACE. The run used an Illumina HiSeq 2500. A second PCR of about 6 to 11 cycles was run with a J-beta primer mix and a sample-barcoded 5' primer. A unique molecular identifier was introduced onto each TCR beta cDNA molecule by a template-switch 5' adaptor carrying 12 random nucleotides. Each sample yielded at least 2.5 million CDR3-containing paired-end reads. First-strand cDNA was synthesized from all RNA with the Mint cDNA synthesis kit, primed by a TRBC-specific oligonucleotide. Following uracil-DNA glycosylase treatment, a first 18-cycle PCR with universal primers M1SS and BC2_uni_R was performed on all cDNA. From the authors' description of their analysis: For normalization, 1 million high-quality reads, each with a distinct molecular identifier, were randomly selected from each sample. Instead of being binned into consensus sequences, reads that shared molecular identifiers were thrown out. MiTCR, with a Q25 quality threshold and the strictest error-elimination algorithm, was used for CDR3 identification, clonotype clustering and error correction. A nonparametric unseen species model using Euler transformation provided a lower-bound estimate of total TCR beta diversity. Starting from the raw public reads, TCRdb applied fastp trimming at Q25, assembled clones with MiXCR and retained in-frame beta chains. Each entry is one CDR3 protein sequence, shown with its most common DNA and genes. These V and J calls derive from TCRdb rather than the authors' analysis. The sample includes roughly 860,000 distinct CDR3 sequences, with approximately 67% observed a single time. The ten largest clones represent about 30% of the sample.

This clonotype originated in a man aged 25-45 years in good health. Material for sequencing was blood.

CDR3 protein: CASSAELLQGYQETQYF. The DNA reads TGTGCCAGCAGCGCGGAGCTACTACAGGGCTACCAAGAGACCCAGTACTTC. The V and J genes are TRBV5-5 and TRBJ2-5; a tentative D call is TRBD1 (6 bases match). Trimming removed 4 bases from V and 0 bases from J, leaving 19 bases between the germline ends. The germline V gene (reference sequence) yields SGHKS for CDR1 and YYEKEE for CDR2. The CDR3 spans 17 residues, from the cysteine through the phenylalanine. Left in the record is the CDR3 DNA by itself, 51 bases read in frame from the first base.